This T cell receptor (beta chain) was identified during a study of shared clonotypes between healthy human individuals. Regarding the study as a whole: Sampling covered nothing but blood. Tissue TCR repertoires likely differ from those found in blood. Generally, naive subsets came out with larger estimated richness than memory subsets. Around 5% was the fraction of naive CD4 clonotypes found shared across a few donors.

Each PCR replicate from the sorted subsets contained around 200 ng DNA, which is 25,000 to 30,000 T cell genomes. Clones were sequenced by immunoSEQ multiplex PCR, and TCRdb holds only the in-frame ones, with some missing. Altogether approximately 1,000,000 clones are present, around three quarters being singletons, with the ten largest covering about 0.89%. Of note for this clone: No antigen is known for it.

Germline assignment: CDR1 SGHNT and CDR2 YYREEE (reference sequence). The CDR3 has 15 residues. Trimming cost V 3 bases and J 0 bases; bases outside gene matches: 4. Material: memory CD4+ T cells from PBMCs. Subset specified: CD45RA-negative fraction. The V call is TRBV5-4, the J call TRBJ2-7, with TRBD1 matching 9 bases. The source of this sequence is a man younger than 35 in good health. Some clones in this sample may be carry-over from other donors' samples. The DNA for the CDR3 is TGTGCCAGCAGCTCTTCACAGGGGGCCTCCTACGAGCAGTACTTC. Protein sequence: CASSSSQGASYEQYF.